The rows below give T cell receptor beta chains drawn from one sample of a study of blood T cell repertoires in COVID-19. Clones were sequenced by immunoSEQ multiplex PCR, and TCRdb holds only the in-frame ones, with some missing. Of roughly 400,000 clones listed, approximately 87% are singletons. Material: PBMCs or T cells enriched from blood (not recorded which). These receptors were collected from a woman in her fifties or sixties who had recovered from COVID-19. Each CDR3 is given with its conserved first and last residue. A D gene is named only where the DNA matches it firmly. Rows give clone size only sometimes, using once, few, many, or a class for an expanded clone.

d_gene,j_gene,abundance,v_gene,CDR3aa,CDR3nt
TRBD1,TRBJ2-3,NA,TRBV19,CASSVRGPGTDTQYF,TGTGCCAGTAGCGTGAGGGGGCCCGGCACAGATACGCAGTATTTT
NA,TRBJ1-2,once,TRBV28,CASSESPGRVYGYTF,TGTGCCAGCAGCGAAAGCCCAGGGAGGGTATATGGCTACACCTTC
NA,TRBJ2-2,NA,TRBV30,CAWSAGTGVLAGARPGELFF,TGTGCCTGGAGTGCCGGGACAGGGGTTCTAGCGGGGGCCAGACCCGGGGAGCTGTTTTTT
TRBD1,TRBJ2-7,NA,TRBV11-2,CASSNRDRVTYEQYF,TGTGCCAGCAGTAACCGGGACAGGGTTACCTACGAGCAGTACTTC
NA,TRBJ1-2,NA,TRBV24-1,CATSDLLGGTNYGYTF,TGTGCCACCAGTGATTTGCTGGGGGGTACCAACTATGGCTACACCTTC
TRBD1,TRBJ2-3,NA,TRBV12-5,CASGWPTGLSDTQYF,TGTGCTAGTGGTTGGCCGACAGGGTTGTCAGATACGCAGTATTTT
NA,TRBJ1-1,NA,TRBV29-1,CSVEVTEAFF,TGCAGCGTTGAAGTAACTGAAGCTTTCTTT
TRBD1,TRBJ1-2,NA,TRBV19,CASSTWTGEIGYTF,TGTGCCAGTAGTACCTGGACAGGGGAGATCGGCTACACCTTC
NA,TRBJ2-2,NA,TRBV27,CASSSRGTGELFF,TGTGCCAGCAGTTCCAGGGGAACCGGGGAGCTGTTTTTT
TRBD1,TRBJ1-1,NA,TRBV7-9,CASSRDSNTEAFF,TGTGCCAGCAGTCGGGACAGCAACACTGAAGCTTTCTTT
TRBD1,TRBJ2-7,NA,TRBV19,CASSIRGTGYEQYF,TGTGCCAGTAGTATTCGTGGGACAGGGTACGAGCAGTACTTC
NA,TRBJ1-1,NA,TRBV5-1,CASSLRSDGGEAFF,TGCGCCAGCAGCTTACGATCGGACGGGGGTGAAGCTTTCTTT
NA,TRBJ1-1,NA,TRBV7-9,CASSSQSVPSEAFF,TGTGCCAGCAGCTCTCAGTCAGTTCCTTCTGAAGCTTTCTTT
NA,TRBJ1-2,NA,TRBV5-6,CASSRGTLPRTENYGYTF,TGTGCCAGCAGCCGTGGCACACTGCCCAGGACAGAAAACTATGGCTACACCTTC
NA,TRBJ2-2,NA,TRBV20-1,CSASRTGRDTGELFF,TGCAGTGCTAGTCGAACAGGAAGGGACACCGGGGAGCTGTTTTTT
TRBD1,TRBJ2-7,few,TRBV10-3,CAIRGQGGSYEQYF,TGTGCCATCAGGGGACAGGGGGGATCCTACGAGCAGTACTTC
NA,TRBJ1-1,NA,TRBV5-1,CASSLDTAEAFF,TGCGCCAGCAGCTTGGACACAGCTGAAGCTTTCTTT
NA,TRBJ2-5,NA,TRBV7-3,CASSSRPGETQYF,TGTGCCAGCAGCTCCAGACCGGGTGAGACCCAGTACTTC
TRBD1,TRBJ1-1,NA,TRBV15,CATSREGAGGRAFF,TGTGCCACCAGCAGGGAGGGGGCTGGCGGGAGGGCTTTCTTT
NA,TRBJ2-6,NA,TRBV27,CASSLDHMSSGANVLTF,TGTGCCAGCAGCCTAGACCACATGAGCTCTGGGGCCAACGTCCTGACTTTC
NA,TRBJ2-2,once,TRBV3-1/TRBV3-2,CASTTGGLGGPPLF,TGTGCCAGCACCACGGGCGGATTGGGGGGGCCTCCGCTCTTT
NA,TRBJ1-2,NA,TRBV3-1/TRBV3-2,CASSQLGRRGRGSNYGYTF,TGTGCCAGCAGCCAACTGGGCCGTCGTGGGAGGGGATCCAACTATGGCTACACCTTC
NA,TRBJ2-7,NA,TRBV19,CASSIGTTLYEQYF,TGTGCCAGTAGTATCGGGACAACCTTATACGAGCAGTACTTC
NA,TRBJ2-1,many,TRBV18,CASSPGLTWQFF,TGTGCCAGCTCCCCAGGACTCACTTGGCAGTTCTTC
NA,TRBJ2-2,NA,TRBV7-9,CASSRPREPRLFF,TGTGCCAGCAGCAGACCCCGGGAGCCTCGGCTGTTTTTT
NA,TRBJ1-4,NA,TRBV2,CASTSRATNEKLFF,TGTGCCAGCACCTCCCGCGCAACTAATGAAAAACTGTTTTTT
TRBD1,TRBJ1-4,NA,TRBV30,CAWSGTGTGEEKLFF,TGTGCCTGGAGTGGGACCGGGACAGGGGAGGAAAAACTGTTTTTT
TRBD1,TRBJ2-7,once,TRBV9,CASSVEGTGGFEQYF,TGTGCCAGCAGCGTAGAAGGGACAGGGGGCTTCGAGCAGTACTTC
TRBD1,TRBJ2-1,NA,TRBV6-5,CASSSGDRGAGQFF,TGTGCCAGCAGTTCGGGAGACAGGGGGGCTGGGCAGTTCTTC
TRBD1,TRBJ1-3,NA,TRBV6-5,CASGTGRSDGNTIYF,TGTGCCAGTGGGACAGGCCGATCGGACGGAAACACCATATATTTT
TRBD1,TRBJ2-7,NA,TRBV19,CATGQGAYEQYF,TGTGCCACGGGACAGGGGGCCTACGAGCAGTACTTC
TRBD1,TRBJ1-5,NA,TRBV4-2,CASSFGQGGDQPQHF,TGTGCCAGCAGCTTCGGACAGGGTGGTGATCAGCCCCAGCATTTT
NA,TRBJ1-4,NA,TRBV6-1,CASSEQGNEKLFF,TGTGCCAGCAGTGAACAGGGTAATGAAAAACTGTTTTTT
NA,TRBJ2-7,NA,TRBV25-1,CASRGQPVVEQYF,TGTGCCAGCAGGGGCCAGCCAGTTGTCGAGCAGTACTTC
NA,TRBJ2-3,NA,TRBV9,CASSGAGKGTQYF,TGTGCCAGCAGTGGGGCGGGGAAGGGTACGCAGTATTTT
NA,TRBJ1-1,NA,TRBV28,CASSLRDTEAFF,TGTGCCAGCAGTTTGCGGGACACTGAAGCTTTCTTT
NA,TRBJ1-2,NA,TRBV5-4,CASRTIGQHYGYTF,TGTGCCAGCCGAACTATTGGACAGCACTATGGCTACACCTTC
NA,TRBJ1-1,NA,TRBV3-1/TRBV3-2,CASSQVWRGNTEAFF,TGTGCCAGCAGCCAAGTATGGCGGGGGAACACTGAAGCTTTCTTT
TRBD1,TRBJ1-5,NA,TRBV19,CASSIRGQGGPGPNQPQHF,TGTGCCAGTAGTATTCGGGGCCAGGGGGGCCCGGGTCCCAATCAGCCCCAGCATTTT
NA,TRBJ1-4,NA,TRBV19,CASSAPHAANEKLFF,TGTGCCAGTAGTGCACCACATGCTGCTAATGAAAAACTGTTTTTT